This T cell receptor (beta chain) was observed in a study of blood T cell repertoires in COVID-19. On the study more broadly: Samples taken during acute and convalescent COVID-19 were collected in the United States, Italy and Spain. PBMCs, B-cell-depleted T cells, or T cells were the source of the cDNA or gDNA that made up the material.

Authors' data handling: Amplification of reference gene primers was used by the study to estimate nucleated cell counts. Only in-frame clones appear in the TCRdb table, and some are missing; sequencing was by immunoSEQ multiplex PCR. D and trimming come from the DNA, and the V and J calls and clone size come from that table. The sample has 200,000 to 250,000 clones; over 70% are singletons. The CDR3 sequence is 16 residues long. V lost 3 bases and J 6 bases, leaving 21 bases between the germline ends. Germline-derived CDR1 and CDR2 are SGHTA and FQGNSA. The clonotype originates from a woman aged 65 to 85 with acute or convalescent COVID-19. Sequences were obtained from peripheral blood. This sequence joins TRBV7-2 and TRBJ2-7; TRBD2 is a possible D gene (6 bases). CDR3 bases: TGTGCCAGCAGCTTTTCCCAAGGAGGGGTTGCTTCCGAGCAGTACTTC. Residues: CASSFSQGGVASEQYF.